This T cell receptor beta chain was sequenced in a study of cytomegalovirus exposure and HLA in healthy donors. Study-level information: The roughly 120 million unique TCR beta sequences, from roughly 180 million T cells, were found by an earlier analysis. Study-wide findings and caveats: When a later analysis was performed, an Asian-associated ancestry cluster reportedly had fewer N-insertions than the approximately 680-donor mean. The study labeled approximately 150 TCR beta chains cytomegalovirus-associated. When analyzed later, the rates of TCR association showed variation by HLA locus, with DRB1 the most and HLA-C the fewest.

PCR involved 60 Vbeta and 13 Jbeta primers. Clones were read by immunoSEQ multiplex PCR, and TCRdb kept only the in-frame ones, dropping some. The sample holds roughly 130,000 clones, approximately 80% seen once. V trimming: 3 bases; J trimming: 4 bases; junction bases outside the gene matches: 2. Per the germline V gene, CDR1 is SGHRS and CDR2 is YFSETQ. The CDR3 spans 14 residues. Of note for this clone: Its target is unknown.

The sequenced material came from PBMCs. V gene TRBV5-1 combines with J gene TRBJ2-5, with 11 positions matching TRBD2. The source is a man aged 18 to 30 in good health and CMV-seronegative. The CDR3 nucleotides are TGCGCCAGCAGCTCCGGACTAGCGGGAGAGACCCAGTACTTC. It is translated as CASSSGLAGETQYF.